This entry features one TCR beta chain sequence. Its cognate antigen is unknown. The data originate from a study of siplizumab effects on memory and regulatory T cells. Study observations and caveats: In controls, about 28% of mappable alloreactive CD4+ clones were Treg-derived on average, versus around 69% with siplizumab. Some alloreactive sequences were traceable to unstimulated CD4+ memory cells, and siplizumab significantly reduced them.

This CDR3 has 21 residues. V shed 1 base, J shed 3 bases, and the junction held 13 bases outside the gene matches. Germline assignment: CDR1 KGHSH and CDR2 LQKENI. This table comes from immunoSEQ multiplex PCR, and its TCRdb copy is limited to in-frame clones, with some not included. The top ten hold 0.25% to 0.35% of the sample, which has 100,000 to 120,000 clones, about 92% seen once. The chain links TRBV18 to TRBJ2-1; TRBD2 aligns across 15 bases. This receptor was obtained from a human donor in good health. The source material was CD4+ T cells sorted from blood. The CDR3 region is CASSPRTHLGTSGGYYNEQFF. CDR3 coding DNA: TGTGCCAGCTCACCACGAACCCACCTCGGGACTAGCGGGGGGTACTACAATGAGCAGTTCTTC.